Shown below are 11 T cell receptor beta chains from a single sample sequenced in a study of CD8 T cells in ankylosing spondylitis. Antigens for these TCRs are unknown. Overall study results and limits: Blood from ankylosing spondylitis patients appeared to carry a characteristic roughly 8-variant TCR beta motif.

In TCRdb, the 5' RACE reads were re-called with MiXCR into one record per CDR3 protein. The table has 330,000 or so distinct CDR3 sequences, less than 9.5% seen once. The specimen was blood, either unsorted or a sorted T cell fraction (not recorded which). The receptors originated from a male donor with ankylosing spondylitis.

The rearrangement joins TRBV6-1 to TRBJ2-4; possible D gene TRBD1, 8 bases. From germline, CDR1 is MNHNS and CDR2 SASEGT. This CDR3 has 14 residues. Trimming took 8 bases from V and 8 from J, leaving 19 bases between them. In DNA form, the CDR3 reads TGTGCCAGCGGCGGACAGGGAGGGGTAGACATTCAGTACTTC. It specifies CASGGQGGVDIQYF.

This chain uses TRBV12-5 with TRBJ1-1; TRBD1 might be the D (5 bases). CDR3 size: 13 residues. In germline, CDR1 is LGHNT, CDR2 FRNRAP. Between the trimmed V and J ends, which lost 5 bases and 3 bases, there was a span of 10 bases. As DNA, the CDR3 is TGTGCTAGTGGTGGAGGGGTTGACACTGAAGCTTTCTTT. Protein sequence: CASGGGVDTEAFF.

CDR3 coding DNA: TGTGCCAGCGGGTTTACGGTGAATCAGCCCCAGCATTTT. Translated: CASGFTVNQPQHF. V gene TRBV2 combines with J gene TRBJ1-5; D is uncertain. Trimming removed 8 bases at V and 4 bases at J, with 12 bases between. CDR1 SNHLY and CDR2 FYNNEI come from the germline V gene. The CDR3 is 13 amino acids.

The J gene is TRBJ2-5, the V gene TRBV4-2; possibly TRBD2 for D (6 bases). The CDR3 runs to 16 residues. Trimming left V 0 bases short and J 6 bases short, with 17 bases between. The germline CDR1 and CDR2 sequences are LGHNA and YNFKEQ. The DNA of the CDR3 is TGTGCCAGCAGCCAAGAAACCCGGGAGCCTGGGAAGACCCAGTACTTC. Translating gives CASSQETREPGKTQYF.

This rearrangement joins TRBV20-1 to TRBJ2-7; D gene unclear. The CDR3 is 12 residues long. V lost 4 bases and J lost 0, with 7 bases in between. Germline CDR1 reads DFQATT; CDR2 reads SNEGSKA (reference sequence). Here the CDR3 reads CSATISSYEQYF. CDR3 nucleotide sequence: TGCAGTGCTACCATAAGCTCCTACGAGCAGTACTTC.

This clonotype showed up just a few times. The chain joins TRBV6-1 to TRBJ2-6, with 8 bases matching TRBD2. The CDR3 runs 16 residues. Per germline, CDR1 MNHNS and CDR2 SASEGT. Germline trimming cut 7 bases from V and 4 bases from J; bases unmatched to any gene: 9. The CDR3, as DNA: TGTGCCAGCACCCCCCGGGGGGGCGGAGGGGCCAACGTCCTGACTTTC. The encoded protein is CASTPRGGGGANVLTF.

This clonotype was observed a few times. The chain joins TRBV27 to TRBJ1-4; D remains ambiguous. The CDR3 runs to 15 residues. Germline V gives CDR1 MNHEY, CDR2 SMNVEV (reference sequence). V dropped 5 bases and J dropped 6 bases, with 16 bases sitting between them. The CDR3 nucleotides are TGTGCCAGCAGTCCCTCCGGACTTCGGGATGAAAAACTGTTTTTT. The encoded protein is CASSPSGLRDEKLFF. Full variable domain (missing parts from reference TRBV27 and TRBJ1-4): EAQVTQNPRYLITVTGKKLTVTCSQNMNHEYMSWYRQDPGLGLRQIYYSMNVEVTDKGDVPEGYKVSRKEKRNFPLILESPSPNQTSLYFCASSPSGLRDEKLFFGSGTQLSVL.

The sample holds many counts of this clonotype. The CDR3 DNA reads TGTGCCATCAGCGGTTTCGCGAACTCGGACAGGGTGGATCAGCCCCAGCATTTT. This translates into CAISGFANSDRVDQPQHF. This chain joins TRBV10-3 and TRBJ1-5; 8 nucleotides agree with TRBD1. Unmatched junction bases numbered 18, after V lost 6 bases and J lost 5 bases. Germline-derived CDR1 and CDR2 are ENHRY and SYGVKD. This CDR3 spans 18 amino acids.

This clonotype turned up a few times. This sequence joins TRBV20-1 and TRBJ2-1, with TRBD2 identical over 8 bases. The CDR3 sequence is 15 residues long. The germline CDR1 and CDR2 sequences are DFQATT and SNEGSKA (reference sequence). After removal of 5 bases from V and 8 bases from J, the junction contained 14 bases not matched to a gene. CDR3 protein: CSAVSVTGGPHEQFF. The CDR3 coding sequence is TGCAGTGCTGTCAGCGTGACGGGAGGGCCCCATGAGCAGTTCTTC.

This clonotype was seen only a few times. The rearrangement links TRBV11-2 to TRBJ2-1, with TRBD2 identical over 11 bases. The length of the CDR3 is 19 residues. V dropped 1 base and J dropped 2; count of bases not matched to a gene: 10. Germline CDR1 is SGHAT and CDR2 is FQNNGV. Here the CDR3 DNA reads TGTGCCAGCAGCTTAGCTCTACTAGCGGGAGTTGCCCCCTACAATGAGCAGTTCTTC. Protein sequence: CASSLALLAGVAPYNEQFF.

This clonotype has a handful of counts. This sequence joins TRBV29-1 and TRBJ2-1; TRBD2 is a possible D gene (6 bases). The V and J ends lost 3 bases and 7 bases respectively, with 13 bases between them. This CDR3 has 13 residues. Germline lookup yields CDR1 SQVTM and CDR2 ANQGSEA. CDR3 loop: CSVERAAGNEQFF. CDR3 sequence (DNA): TGCAGCGTTGAGCGGGCGGCGGGAAATGAGCAGTTCTTC.